This T cell receptor (beta chain) is from a study of blood T cell repertoires in COVID-19. Overall study: Collection of acute and convalescent COVID-19 samples took place in the United States, Italy and Spain.

There are 14 residues in the CDR3. Between the trimmed V and J ends, which lost 4 bases and 4 bases, there was a span of 13 bases. Germline V gene data show CDR1 as SNHLY and CDR2 as FYNNEI. Study members were between about 18 and 100 years old and lived in 24 US regions. Donors in Cohort 3 counted as recovered after two negative PCRs, clearance, or symptom resolution. Per the authors' pipeline: Amplification from reference gene primers served as the basis for estimated nucleated cell counts. Assay: immunoSEQ multiplex PCR; the TCRdb copy retains only in-frame clones and omits some. The DNA was the basis for D and trimming; V, J and clone size are from that table. The table shows roughly 160,000 clones, with roughly 80% occurring only once.

The chain recombines TRBV2 with TRBJ1-2; no definite D call. The TCR was taken from a man aged 50-60 years who had recovered from COVID-19. The sequenced sample was PBMCs or T cells enriched from blood (not recorded which). CDR3 protein: CASSGNRTLYGYTF. The CDR3 coding sequence is TGTGCCAGCAGTGGGAACAGAACCCTCTATGGCTACACCTTC.